This TCR beta chain was identified in a study of CXCR3-negative and CXCR3-positive naive CD8 T cells. Overall study context: Some 140 million TRB reads were obtained in total, which works out to about 1.5 +/- 0.3 million per library.

Naive CD8+ T cells carried a CD45RO-CCR7+CD27+CD95- phenotype. The germline V gene encodes CDR1 SEHNR and CDR2 FQNEAQ (reference sequence). The CDR3 contains 16 residues. Each TRB cDNA library was prepared by 5' RACE (with UMI labels). TCRdb re-called the 5' RACE reads; one entry per CDR3 protein, DNA not given. This sample's table has under 85,000 distinct CDR3 sequences. The sequence derives from a human donor in good health. Some clones in this sample may be carry-over from other donors' samples. This chain links TRBV7-9 with TRBJ2-7; there is no DNA to check the TCRdb D call of TRBD1. What was sequenced was naive CXCR3- CD8+ T cells from blood. Subset indicated: CD45RO-CCR7+CD27+CD95- naive CD8+ T cells lacking CXCR3 (TNR3-). This CDR3 reads CASSPPRGTEPYEQYF.